This T cell receptor beta chain appears in the sequencing data of a study of CD4 T cells in lung cancer. Mutant 27-mer peptides stimulated the PBMCs for approximately 13 days before restimulation with peptide-pulsed autologous B cells. After restimulation with peptide-pulsed B cells, live T cells secreting IFNgamma were sorted. For roughly 13 to 20 days, sorted cells were expanded at around 3 or 10 per well. Overall study results and limits: The IFNgamma sort also captured nonspecific producers, with unknown purity. In vitro naive T-cell priming might explain some blood-derived responses.

This clone was seen only once. Its specificity is unknown. Sequenced by immunoSEQ multiplex PCR; TCRdb stores in-frame clones only, minus some. The sample includes under 2,000 clones, about three quarters of them seen just once. The CDR3 runs 14 residues. The V and J genes are TRBV21-1 and TRBJ2-3; the table names TRBD2, a call not compared with the DNA. TRBV21-1 is an annotated pseudogene. This TCR was sampled from a woman in her sixties with non-small cell lung cancer. Some clones in this sample may be carry-over from other donors' samples. The sequencing input was a CD4+ T cell line or clone grown in culture. The CDR3 loop is CASSRDFLTDTQYF. CDR3 DNA: TGTGCCAGCTCCAGGGACTTCCTCACAGATACGCAGTATTTT.